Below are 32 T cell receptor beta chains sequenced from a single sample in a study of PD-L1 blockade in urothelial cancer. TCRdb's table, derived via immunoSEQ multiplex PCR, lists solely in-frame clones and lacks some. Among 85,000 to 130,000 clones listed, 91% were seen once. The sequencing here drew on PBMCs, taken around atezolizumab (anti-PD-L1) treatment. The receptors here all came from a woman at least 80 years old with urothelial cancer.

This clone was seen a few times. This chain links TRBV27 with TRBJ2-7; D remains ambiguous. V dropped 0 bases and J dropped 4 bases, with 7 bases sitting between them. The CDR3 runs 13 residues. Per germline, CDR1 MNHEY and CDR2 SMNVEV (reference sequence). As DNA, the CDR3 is TGTGCCAGCAGTTTATCGTTAGTTTACGAGCAGTACTTC. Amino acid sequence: CASSLSLVYEQYF.

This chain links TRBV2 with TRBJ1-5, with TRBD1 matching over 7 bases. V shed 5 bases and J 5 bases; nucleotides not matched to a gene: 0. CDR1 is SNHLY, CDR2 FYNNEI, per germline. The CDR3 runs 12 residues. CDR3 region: CASSQGDQPQHF. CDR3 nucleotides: TGTGCCAGCAGTCAGGGGGATCAGCCCCAGCATTTT.

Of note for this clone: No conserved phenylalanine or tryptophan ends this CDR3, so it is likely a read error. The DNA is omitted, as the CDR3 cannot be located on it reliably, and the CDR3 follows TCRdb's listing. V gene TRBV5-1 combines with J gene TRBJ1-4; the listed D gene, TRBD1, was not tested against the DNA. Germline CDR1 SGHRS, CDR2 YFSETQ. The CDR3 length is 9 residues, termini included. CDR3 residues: CASTGGTGA.

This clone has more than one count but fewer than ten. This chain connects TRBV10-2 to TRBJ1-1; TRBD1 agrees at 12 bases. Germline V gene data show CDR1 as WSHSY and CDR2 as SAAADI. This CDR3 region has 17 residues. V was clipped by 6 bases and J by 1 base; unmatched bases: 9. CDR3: CASSDWDRGRTNTEAFF. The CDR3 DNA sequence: TGCGCCAGCAGCGACTGGGACAGGGGGCGCACGAACACTGAAGCTTTCTTT.

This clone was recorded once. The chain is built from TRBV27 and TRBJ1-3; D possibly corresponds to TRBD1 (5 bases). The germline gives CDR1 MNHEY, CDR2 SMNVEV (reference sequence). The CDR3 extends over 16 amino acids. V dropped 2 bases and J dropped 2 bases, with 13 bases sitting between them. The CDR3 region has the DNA TGTGCCAGCAGTTTAATGGGTGGAGGGGCTGGAAACACCATATATTTT. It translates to CASSLMGGGAGNTIYF.

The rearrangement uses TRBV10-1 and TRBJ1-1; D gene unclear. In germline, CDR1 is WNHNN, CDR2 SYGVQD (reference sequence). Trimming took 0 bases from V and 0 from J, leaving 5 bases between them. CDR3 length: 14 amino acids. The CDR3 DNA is TGCGCCAGCAGTGAGTCCGGGGTGAACACTGAAGCTTTCTTT. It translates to CASSESGVNTEAFF.

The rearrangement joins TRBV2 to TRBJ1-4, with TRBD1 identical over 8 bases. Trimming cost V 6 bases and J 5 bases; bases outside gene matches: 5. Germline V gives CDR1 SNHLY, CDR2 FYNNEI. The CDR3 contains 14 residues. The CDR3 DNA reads TGTGCCAGCAGGTTGACAGGGGTAAATGAAAAACTGTTTTTT. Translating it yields CASRLTGVNEKLFF.

The CDR3 region is CASRNSGSSYNEQFF. CDR3 nucleotide sequence: TGTGCCAGTCGTAATAGCGGAAGCTCCTACAATGAGCAGTTCTTC. The chain is built from TRBV14 and TRBJ2-1, with a possible D match to TRBD2 (6 bases). Germline CDR1 reads SGHDN; CDR2 reads FVKESK. This CDR3 region has 15 residues. Trimming removed 9 bases from V and 0 bases from J, with 15 bases in between.

The CDR3 loop reads CASTLPGQGAENTIYF. The CDR3 DNA follows: TGTGCCAGCACCCTTCCCGGGCAGGGGGCGGAAAACACCATATATTTT. The chain has TRBV7-2 and TRBJ1-3; 8 bases match TRBD1. The CDR3 loop spans 16 amino acids. V lost 7 bases and J lost 6; bases outside the gene matches: 14. Germline CDR1 and CDR2: SGHTA and FQGNSA. Full variable domain (outside the CDR3, taken from reference TRBV7-2 and TRBJ1-3): GAGVSQSPSNKVTEKGKDVELRCDPISGHTALYWYRQSLGQGLEFLIYFQGNSAPDKSGLPSDRFSAERTGGSVSTLTIQRTQQEDSAVYLCASTLPGQGAENTIYFGEGSWLTVV.

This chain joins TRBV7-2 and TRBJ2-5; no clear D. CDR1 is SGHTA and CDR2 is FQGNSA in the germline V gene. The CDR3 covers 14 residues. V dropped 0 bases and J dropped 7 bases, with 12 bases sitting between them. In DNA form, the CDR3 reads TGTGCCAGCAGCTTAGCGATGCTATCGAGGACCCAGTACTTC. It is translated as CASSLAMLSRTQYF. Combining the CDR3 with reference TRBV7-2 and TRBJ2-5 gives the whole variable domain GAGVSQSPSNKVTEKGKDVELRCDPISGHTALYWYRQSLGQGLEFLIYFQGNSAPDKSGLPSDRFSAERTGGSVSTLTIQRTQQEDSAVYLCASSLAMLSRTQYFGPGTRLLVL.

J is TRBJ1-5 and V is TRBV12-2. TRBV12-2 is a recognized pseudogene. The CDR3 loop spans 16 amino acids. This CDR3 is CASPDGGLYSNQPQHF. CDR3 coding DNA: TGTGCAAGTCCCGATGGAGGACTCTATAGCAATCAGCCCCAGCATTTT.

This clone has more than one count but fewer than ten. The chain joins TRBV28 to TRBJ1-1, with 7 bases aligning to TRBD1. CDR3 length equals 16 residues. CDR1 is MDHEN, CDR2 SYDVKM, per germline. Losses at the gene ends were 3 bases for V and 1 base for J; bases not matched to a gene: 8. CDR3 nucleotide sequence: TGTGCCAGCAGTTTCCCCCTGACAGGGCGGAACACTGAAGCTTTCTTT. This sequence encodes CASSFPLTGRNTEAFF.

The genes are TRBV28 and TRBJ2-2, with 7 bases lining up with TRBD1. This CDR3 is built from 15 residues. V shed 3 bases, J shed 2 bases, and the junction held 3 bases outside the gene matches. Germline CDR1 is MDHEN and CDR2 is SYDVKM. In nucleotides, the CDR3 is TGTGCCAGCAGTTTCGGACAGGTTAACACCGGGGAGCTGTTTTTT. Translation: CASSFGQVNTGELFF.

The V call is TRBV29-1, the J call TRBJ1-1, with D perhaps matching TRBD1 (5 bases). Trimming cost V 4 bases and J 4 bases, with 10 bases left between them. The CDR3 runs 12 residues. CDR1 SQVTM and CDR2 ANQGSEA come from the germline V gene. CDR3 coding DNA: TGCAGCGTTGTCCAGGGCCTCACTGAAGCTTTCTTT. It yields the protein CSVVQGLTEAFF.

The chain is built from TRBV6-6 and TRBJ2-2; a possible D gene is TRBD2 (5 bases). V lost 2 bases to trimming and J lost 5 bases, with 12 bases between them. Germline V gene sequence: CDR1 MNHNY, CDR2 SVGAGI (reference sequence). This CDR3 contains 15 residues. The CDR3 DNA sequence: TGTGCCAGCAGTTACACCCGAGGGCCTACCGGGGAGCTGTTTTTT. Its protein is CASSYTRGPTGELFF.

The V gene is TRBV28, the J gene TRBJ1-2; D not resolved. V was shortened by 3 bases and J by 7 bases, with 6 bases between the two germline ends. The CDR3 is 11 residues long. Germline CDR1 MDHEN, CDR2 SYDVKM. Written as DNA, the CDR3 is TGTGCCAGCAGTTTGCAGGCTGGCTACACCTTC. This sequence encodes CASSLQAGYTF.

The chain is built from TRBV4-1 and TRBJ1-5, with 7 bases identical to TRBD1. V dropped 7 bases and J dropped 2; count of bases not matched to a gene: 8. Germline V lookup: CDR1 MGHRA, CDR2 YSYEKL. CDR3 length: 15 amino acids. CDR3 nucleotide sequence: TGCGCCAGCACCTTAAGACAGGGCGGCAATCAGCCCCAGCATTTT. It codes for CASTLRQGGNQPQHF.

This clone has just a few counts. For the CDR3, the DNA is TGTGCCTGGAGTGGGAGTCTGGGTGTAAACATTCAGTACTTC. Its translation is CAWSGSLGVNIQYF. The chain combines TRBV30 with TRBJ2-4; no clear D. The V and J ends lost 1 base and 6 bases respectively, with 13 bases between them. CDR1 and CDR2 from the germline V gene are GTSNPN and SVGIG (reference sequence). The CDR3 is made up of 14 amino acids.

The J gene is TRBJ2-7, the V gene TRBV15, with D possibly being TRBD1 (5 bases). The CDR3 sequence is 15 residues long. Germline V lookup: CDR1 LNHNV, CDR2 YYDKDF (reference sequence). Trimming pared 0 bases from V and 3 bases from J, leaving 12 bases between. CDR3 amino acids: CATSRDSARGYEQYF. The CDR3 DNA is TGTGCCACCAGCAGAGATTCGGCTAGGGGCTACGAGCAGTACTTC.

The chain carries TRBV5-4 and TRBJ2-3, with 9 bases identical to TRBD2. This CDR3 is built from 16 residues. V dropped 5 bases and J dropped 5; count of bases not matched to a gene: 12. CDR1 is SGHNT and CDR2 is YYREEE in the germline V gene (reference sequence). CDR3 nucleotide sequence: TGTGCCAGCAGTCGAACCGGGACTAGCCTCAGAGATACGCAGTATTTT. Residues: CASSRTGTSLRDTQYF.

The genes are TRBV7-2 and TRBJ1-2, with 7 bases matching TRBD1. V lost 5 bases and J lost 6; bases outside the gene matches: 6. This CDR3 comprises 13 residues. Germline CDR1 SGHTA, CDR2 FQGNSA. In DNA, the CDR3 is TGTGCCAGCAGCCTAGACAGGGCCGATGGCTACACCTTC. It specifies CASSLDRADGYTF.

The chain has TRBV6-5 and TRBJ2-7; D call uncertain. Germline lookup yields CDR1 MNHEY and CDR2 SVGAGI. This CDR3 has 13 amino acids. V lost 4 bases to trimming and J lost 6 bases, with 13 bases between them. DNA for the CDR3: TGTGCCAGCAGTTCTTACCCTCAGATCGAGCAGTACTTC. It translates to CASSSYPQIEQYF.

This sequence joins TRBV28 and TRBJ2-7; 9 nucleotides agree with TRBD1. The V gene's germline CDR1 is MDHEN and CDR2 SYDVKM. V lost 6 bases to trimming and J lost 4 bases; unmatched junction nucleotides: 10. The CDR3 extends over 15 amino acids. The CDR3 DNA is TGTGCCAGCAGAGACGGGACAGGGTATTCGTACGAGCAGTACTTC. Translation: CASRDGTGYSYEQYF.

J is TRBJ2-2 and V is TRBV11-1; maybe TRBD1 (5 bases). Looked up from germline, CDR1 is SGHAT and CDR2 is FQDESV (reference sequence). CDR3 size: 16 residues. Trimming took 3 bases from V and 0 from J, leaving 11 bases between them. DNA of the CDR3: TGTGCCAGCAGCTTCCCGGACATTTCGAACACCGGGGAGCTGTTTTTT. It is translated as CASSFPDISNTGELFF. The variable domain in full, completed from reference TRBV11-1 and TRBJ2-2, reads EAEVAQSPRYKITEKSQAVAFWCDPISGHATLYWYRQILGQGPELLVQFQDESVVDDSQLPKDRFSAERLKGVDSTLKIQPAELGDSAMYLCASSFPDISNTGELFFGEGSRLTVL.

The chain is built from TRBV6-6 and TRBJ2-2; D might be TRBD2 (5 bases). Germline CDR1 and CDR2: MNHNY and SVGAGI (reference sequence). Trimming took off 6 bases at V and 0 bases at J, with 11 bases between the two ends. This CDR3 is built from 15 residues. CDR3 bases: TGTGCCAGCAGACCACCGGGAACGAACACCGGGGAGCTGTTTTTT. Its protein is CASRPPGTNTGELFF.

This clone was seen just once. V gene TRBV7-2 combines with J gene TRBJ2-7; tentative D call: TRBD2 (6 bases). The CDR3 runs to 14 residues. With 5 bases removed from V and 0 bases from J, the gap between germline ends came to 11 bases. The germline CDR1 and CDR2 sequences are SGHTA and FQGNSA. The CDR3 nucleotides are TGTGCCAGCAGCCTTAGCGGTAGCTCCTACGAGCAGTACTTC. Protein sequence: CASSLSGSSYEQYF.

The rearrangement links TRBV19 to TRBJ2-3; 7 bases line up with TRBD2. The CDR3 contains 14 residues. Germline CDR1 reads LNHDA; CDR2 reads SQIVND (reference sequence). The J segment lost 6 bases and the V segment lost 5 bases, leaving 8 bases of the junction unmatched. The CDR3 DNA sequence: TGTGCCAGTAGTTCGGGGGGAGGGCCTGATACGCAGTATTTT. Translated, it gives CASSSGGGPDTQYF.

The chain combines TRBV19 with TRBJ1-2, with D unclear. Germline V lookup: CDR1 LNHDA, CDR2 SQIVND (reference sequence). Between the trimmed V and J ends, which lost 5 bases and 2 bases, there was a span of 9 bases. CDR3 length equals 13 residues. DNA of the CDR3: TGTGCCAGTAGTGTGGACTCGAACTATGGCTACACCTTC. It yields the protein CASSVDSNYGYTF. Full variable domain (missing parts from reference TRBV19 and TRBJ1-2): DGGITQSPKYLFRKEGQNVTLSCEQNLNHDAMYWYRQDPGQGLRLIYYSQIVNDFQKGDIAEGYSVSREKKESFPLTVTSAQKNPTAFYLCASSVDSNYGYTFGSGTRLTVV.

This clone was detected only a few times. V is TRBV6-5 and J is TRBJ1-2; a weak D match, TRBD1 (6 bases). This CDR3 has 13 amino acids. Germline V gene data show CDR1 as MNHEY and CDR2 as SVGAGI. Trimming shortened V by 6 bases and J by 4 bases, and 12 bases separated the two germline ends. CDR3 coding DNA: TGTGCCAGCAGACGGGACATTGGCTATGGCTACACCTTC. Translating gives CASRRDIGYGYTF.

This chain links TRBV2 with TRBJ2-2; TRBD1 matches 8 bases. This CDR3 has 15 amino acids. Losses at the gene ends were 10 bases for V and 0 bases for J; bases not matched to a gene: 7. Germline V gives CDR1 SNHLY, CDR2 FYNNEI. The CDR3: CATKTGATNTGELFF. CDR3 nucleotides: TGTGCCACCAAGACAGGGGCCACGAACACCGGGGAGCTGTTTTTT.

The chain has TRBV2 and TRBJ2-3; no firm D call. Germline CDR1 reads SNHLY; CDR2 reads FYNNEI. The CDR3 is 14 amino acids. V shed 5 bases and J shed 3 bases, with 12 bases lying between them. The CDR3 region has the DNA TGTGCCAGCAGTCTGGTCTCAGTGACAGATACGCAGTATTTT. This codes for CASSLVSVTDTQYF. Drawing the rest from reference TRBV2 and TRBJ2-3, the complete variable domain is EPEVTQTPSHQVTQMGQEVILRCVPISNHLYFYWYRQILGQKVEFLVSFYNNEISEKSEIFDDQFSVERPDGSNFTLKIRSTKLEDSAMYFCASSLVSVTDTQYFGPGTRLTVL.

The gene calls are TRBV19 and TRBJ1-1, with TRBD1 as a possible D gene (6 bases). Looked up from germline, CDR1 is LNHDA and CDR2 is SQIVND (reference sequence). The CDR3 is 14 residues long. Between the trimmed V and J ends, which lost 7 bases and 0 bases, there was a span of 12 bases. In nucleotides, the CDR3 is TGTGCCAGTACGTTTGGGGGCTTGAACACTGAAGCTTTCTTT. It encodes CASTFGGLNTEAFF.